This TCR beta chain was captured by sequencing in a study of blood T cell repertoires in COVID-19. The CDR3 is 15 residues long. J gave up 7 bases and V 3 bases, and 10 bases lay outside the gene matches. In germline, CDR1 is MNHNS, CDR2 SASEGT. Cohort allocation depended upon clinical history that participants reported. In the original analysis: Amplification of reference gene primers was used by the study to estimate nucleated cell counts. Repertoires were generated with immunoSEQ multiplex PCR, while TCRdb's copy carries only in-frame clones and drops some. V, J and clone size are taken as reported in that table, and D and trimming were inferred from the DNA itself. Counted here are roughly 230,000 clones, 80% to 85% occurring once; the ten biggest clones make up around 3.6%.

V usage is TRBV6-1 and J usage is TRBJ1-2; TRBD1 aligns across 8 bases. This receptor was obtained from a man between 50 and 59 years old who had recovered from COVID-19. The material sequenced was PBMCs or T cells enriched from blood (not recorded which). This chain's CDR3 is CASSDSGQAFVGYTF. The CDR3 DNA sequence: TGTGCCAGCAGTGATTCGGGACAGGCTTTTGTTGGCTACACCTTC.